This TCR beta chain was sequenced during a study of T cells in Graves' hyperthyroidism and ophthalmopathy. Amplification of TCR beta CDR3 regions was performed using RNA transcripts as template. Primed by the HTBI set, a first-round RT-PCR was run on the TCR CDR3. TCRdb processed the multiplex PCR reads anew with MiXCR; each CDR3 protein has one entry. The table shows around 580,000 distinct CDR3 sequences, with just over 45% occurring only once. Overall study results and limits: Stable hyperthyroidism was told apart from ophthalmopathy by a model built on 13 V-J features.

Trimming pared 5 bases from V and 3 bases from J, leaving 14 bases between. This CDR3 contains 14 residues. Germline CDR1 and CDR2: MNHEY and SMNVEV (reference sequence). This clonotype was detected many times. Its matching antigen is unknown. The V and J genes are TRBV27 and TRBJ2-7, with D possibly matching TRBD1 (6 bases). The TCR was taken from a woman younger than 35 with Graves' hyperthyroidism. The sequenced sample consisted of peripheral blood or thyroid tissue (not recorded which). The CDR3 sequence is CASSPTGTYYEQYF. The DNA of the CDR3 is TGTGCCAGCAGTCCGACAGGAACTTACTACGAGCAGTACTTC.